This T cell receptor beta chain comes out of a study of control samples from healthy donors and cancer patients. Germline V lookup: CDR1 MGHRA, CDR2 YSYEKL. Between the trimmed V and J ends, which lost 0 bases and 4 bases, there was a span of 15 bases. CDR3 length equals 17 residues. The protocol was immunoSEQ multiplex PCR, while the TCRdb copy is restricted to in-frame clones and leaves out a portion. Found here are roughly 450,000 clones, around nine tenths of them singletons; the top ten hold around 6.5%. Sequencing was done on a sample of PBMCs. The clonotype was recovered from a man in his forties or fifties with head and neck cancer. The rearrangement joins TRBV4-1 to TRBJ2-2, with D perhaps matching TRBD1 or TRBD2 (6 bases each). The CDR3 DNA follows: TGCGCCAGCAGCCAAGAGGGTGTACGGGGGCGCACCGGGGAGCTGTTTTTT. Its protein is CASSQEGVRGRTGELFF.